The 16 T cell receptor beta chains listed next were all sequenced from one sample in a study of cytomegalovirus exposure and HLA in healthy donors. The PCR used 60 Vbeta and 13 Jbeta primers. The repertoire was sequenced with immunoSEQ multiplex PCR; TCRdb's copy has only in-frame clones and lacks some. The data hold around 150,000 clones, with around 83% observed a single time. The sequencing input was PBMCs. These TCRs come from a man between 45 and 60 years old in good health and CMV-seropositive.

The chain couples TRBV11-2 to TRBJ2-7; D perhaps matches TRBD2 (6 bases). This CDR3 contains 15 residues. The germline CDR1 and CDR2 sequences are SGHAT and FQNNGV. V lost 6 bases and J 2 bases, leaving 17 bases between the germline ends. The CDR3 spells CASRTIAEAAYEQYF. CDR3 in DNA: TGTGCCAGCAGAACGATAGCGGAGGCTGCCTACGAGCAGTACTTC.

In DNA, the CDR3 is TGTGCCACCAGCACCAGACAGACTAGCTCCTACGAGCAGTACTTC. Residues: CATSTRQTSSYEQYF. This chain uses TRBV15 with TRBJ2-7; D might be TRBD2 (6 bases). V dropped 4 bases and J dropped 0 bases, with 13 bases sitting between them. This CDR3 region has 15 residues. Germline V gene data show CDR1 as LNHNV and CDR2 as YYDKDF (reference sequence). Variable domain in full (rest from reference TRBV15 and TRBJ2-7): DAMVIQNPRYQVTQFGKPVTLSCSQTLNHNVMYWYQQKSSQAPKLLFHYYDKDFNNEADTPDNFQSRRPNTSFCFLDIRSPGLGDTAMYLCATSTRQTSSYEQYFGPGTRLTVT.

The CDR3 DNA is TGCGCCAGCAGCCCGGGACTAGCGGGATCCTACGAGCAGTACTTC. Its translation is CASSPGLAGSYEQYF. The gene calls are TRBV5-1 and TRBJ2-7; 13 nucleotides line up with TRBD2. J was trimmed by 1 base and V by 4 bases; bases with no gene match: 2. CDR3 length: 15 residues. The germline gives CDR1 SGHRS, CDR2 YFSETQ.

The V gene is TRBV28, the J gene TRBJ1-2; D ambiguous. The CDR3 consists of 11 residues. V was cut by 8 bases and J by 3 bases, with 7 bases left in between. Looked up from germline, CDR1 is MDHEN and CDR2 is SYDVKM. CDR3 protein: CASLRDYGYTF. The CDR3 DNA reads TGTGCCAGCCTGAGGGACTATGGCTACACCTTC.

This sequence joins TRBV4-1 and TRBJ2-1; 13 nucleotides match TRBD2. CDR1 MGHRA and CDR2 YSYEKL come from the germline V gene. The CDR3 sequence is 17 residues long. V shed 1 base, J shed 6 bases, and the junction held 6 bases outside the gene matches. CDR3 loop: CASSQAEGLAGFNEQFF. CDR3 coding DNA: TGCGCCAGCAGCCAAGCGGAGGGACTAGCGGGATTCAATGAGCAGTTCTTC.

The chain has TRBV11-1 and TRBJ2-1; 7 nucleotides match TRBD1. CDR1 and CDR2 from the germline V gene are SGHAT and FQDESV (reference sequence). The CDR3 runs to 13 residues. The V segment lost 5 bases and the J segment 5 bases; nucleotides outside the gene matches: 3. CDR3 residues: CASSKTGHNEQFF. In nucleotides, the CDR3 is TGTGCCAGCAGCAAGACAGGGCACAATGAGCAGTTCTTC. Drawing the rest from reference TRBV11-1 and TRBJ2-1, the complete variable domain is EAEVAQSPRYKITEKSQAVAFWCDPISGHATLYWYRQILGQGPELLVQFQDESVVDDSQLPKDRFSAERLKGVDSTLKIQPAELGDSAMYLCASSKTGHNEQFFGPGTRLTVL.

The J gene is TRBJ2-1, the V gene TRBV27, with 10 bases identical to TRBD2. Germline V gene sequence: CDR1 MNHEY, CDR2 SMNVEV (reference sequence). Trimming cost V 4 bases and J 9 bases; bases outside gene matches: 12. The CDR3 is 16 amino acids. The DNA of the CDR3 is TGTGCCAGCAGTTCGCAAGCGGGGGGGCTTTTCGGTGAGCAGTTCTTC. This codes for CASSSQAGGLFGEQFF.

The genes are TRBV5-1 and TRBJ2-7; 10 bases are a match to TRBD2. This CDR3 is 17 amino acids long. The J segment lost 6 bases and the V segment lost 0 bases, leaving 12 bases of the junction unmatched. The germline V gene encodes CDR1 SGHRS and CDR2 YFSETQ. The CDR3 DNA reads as TGCGCCAGCAGCTTGGTTTCCCTAGCGGGAGCCCCGGTCGAGCAGTACTTC. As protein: CASSLVSLAGAPVEQYF.

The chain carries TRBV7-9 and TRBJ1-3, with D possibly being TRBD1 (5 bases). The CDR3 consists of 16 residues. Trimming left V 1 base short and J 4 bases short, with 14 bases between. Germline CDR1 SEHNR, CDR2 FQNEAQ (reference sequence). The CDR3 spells CASSLGNRRVGNTIYF. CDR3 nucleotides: TGTGCCAGCAGCTTAGGGAACAGGAGAGTCGGAAACACCATATATTTT.

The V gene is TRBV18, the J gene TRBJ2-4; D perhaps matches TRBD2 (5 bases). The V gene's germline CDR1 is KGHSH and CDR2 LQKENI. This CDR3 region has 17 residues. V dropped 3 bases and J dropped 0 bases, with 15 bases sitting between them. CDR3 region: CASSPEVTTLAKNIQYF. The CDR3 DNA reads TGTGCCAGCTCACCGGAGGTGACTACTCTAGCCAAAAACATTCAGTACTTC.

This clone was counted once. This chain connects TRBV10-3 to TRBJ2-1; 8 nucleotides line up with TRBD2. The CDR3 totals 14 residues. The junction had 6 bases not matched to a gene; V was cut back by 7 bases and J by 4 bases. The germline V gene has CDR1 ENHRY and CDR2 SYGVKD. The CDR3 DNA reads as TGTGCCATCATAGCGGGACCTTCTTACAATGAGCAGTTCTTC. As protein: CAIIAGPSYNEQFF.

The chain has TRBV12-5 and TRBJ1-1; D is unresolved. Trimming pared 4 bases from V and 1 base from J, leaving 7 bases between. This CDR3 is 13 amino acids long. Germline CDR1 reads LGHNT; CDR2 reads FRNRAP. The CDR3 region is CASGSQKNTEAFF. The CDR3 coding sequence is TGTGCTAGTGGTTCCCAGAAGAACACTGAAGCTTTCTTT.

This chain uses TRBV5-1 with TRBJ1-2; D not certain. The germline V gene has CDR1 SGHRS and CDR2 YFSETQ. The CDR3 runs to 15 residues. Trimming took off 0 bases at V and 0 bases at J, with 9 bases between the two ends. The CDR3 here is CASSLAETTNYGYTF. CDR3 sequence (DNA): TGCGCCAGCAGCTTGGCTGAAACAACTAACTATGGCTACACCTTC.

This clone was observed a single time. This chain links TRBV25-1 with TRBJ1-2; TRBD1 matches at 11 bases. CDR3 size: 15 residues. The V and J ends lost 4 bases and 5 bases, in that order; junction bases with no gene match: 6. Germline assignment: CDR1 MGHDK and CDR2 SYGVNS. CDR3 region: CASSAPDRGLYGYTF. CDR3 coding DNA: TGTGCCAGCAGTGCCCCGGACAGGGGGCTTTATGGCTACACCTTC.

The CDR3 DNA reads as TGTGCCTGCGGGGACTTTTATGAAAAACTGTTTTTT. Its translation is CACGDFYEKLFF. V and J are TRBV30 and TRBJ1-4; perhaps TRBD1 as D (5 bases). CDR1 and CDR2 from the germline V gene are GTSNPN and SVGIG (reference sequence). The CDR3 covers 12 residues. The ends were cut back, 6 bases at V and 6 bases at J, with 11 bases in the middle.

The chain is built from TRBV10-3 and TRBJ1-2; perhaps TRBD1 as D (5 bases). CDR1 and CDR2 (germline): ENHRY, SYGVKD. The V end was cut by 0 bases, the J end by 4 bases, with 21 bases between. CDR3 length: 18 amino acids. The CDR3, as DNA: TGTGCCATCAGTGAGTCGGCGGCAGGGAACCTGGGAATCTATGGCTACACCTTC. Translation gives CAISESAAGNLGIYGYTF.